Presented here are 7 T cell receptor beta chains from one specimen sequenced in a study of shared clonotypes between healthy human individuals (dated by TCRdb to the early 2020s). CD8 naive samples were obtained by positive selection for CCR7 among CD45RO-negative cells, yielding a CD45RA+CCR7+ population from which TemRA cells were excluded. The library was built by means of the immunoSEQ multiplex PCR assay. TCRdb re-hosts the immuneACCESS table, in-frame sequences only. Its copies lack some clones; in the studies checked, an unresolved V gene accounts for under half of them, and the cause for the rest is not known. The sample data list about 2.2 million clones, and 93% of these were observed just once. Under 2% of the sample is in the top ten clones. The material sequenced was naive CD8+ T cells from PBMCs. The cell subset or site label on this specimen signifies: CD45RA+CCR7+. These receptors came from a man between 18 and 29 years old in good health. Some clones in this sample may be carry-over from other donors' samples.

This chain joins TRBV6-5 and TRBJ2-3; D uncertain. Between the trimmed V and J ends, which lost 3 bases and 6 bases, there was a span of 10 bases. The CDR3 is made up of 13 amino acids. CDR1 is MNHEY and CDR2 is SVGAGI in the germline V gene. The CDR3 DNA reads as TGTGCCAGCAGTTATCATCGCTTGGATACGCAGTATTTT. Its protein product is CASSYHRLDTQYF.

Only one count was recorded for this clone. The chain links TRBV15 to TRBJ2-2, with D maybe TRBD2 (6 bases). Trimming took off 5 bases at V and 11 bases at J, with 15 bases between the two ends. CDR1 is LNHNV, CDR2 YYDKDF, per germline (reference sequence). This CDR3 is built from 13 residues. CDR3 bases: TGTGCCACCAGCTTTAACGGAGGGAAAGAGCTGTTTTTT. Amino acids: CATSFNGGKELFF.

The J gene is TRBJ2-3, the V gene TRBV19, with D unresolved. The CDR3 is made up of 15 amino acids. Per germline, CDR1 LNHDA and CDR2 SQIVND (reference sequence). Trimming took off 2 bases at V and 0 bases at J, with 9 bases between the two ends. CDR3 protein: CASSIWVSSTDTQYF. The CDR3, as DNA: TGTGCCAGTAGTATATGGGTTTCGAGCACAGATACGCAGTATTTT.

This sequence joins TRBV30 and TRBJ2-2; D is possibly TRBD1 (6 bases). With 5 bases removed from V and 6 bases from J, the gap between germline ends came to 10 bases. Germline V CDR1 and CDR2: GTSNPN, SVGIG (reference sequence). CDR3 length: 12 residues. The CDR3 loop is CAWGWGPGELFF. The CDR3 DNA is TGTGCCTGGGGTTGGGGGCCCGGGGAGCTGTTTTTT.

This sequence joins TRBV4-1 and TRBJ2-7, with D possibly TRBD2 on 6 matching bases. CDR1 is MGHRA and CDR2 is YSYEKL in the germline V gene. V gave up 4 bases and J gave up 0 bases, with 13 bases separating them. There are 15 residues in the CDR3. The CDR3 DNA follows: TGCGCCAGCAGCCCCCTAGCGTCAAGCTCCTACGAGCAGTACTTC. It codes for CASSPLASSSYEQYF.

In the case of this clone: Distinct nucleotide sequences in the sample also encode this CDR3. The chain has TRBV27 and TRBJ1-2; D is unclear. Germline V gene lookup returns CDR1 MNHEY and CDR2 SMNVEV (reference sequence). V gave up 3 bases and J gave up 2 bases, with 7 bases separating them. CDR3 size: 13 residues. The CDR3 spells CASSFAGNYGYTF. The CDR3 DNA reads TGTGCCAGCAGTTTTGCAGGCAACTATGGCTACACCTTC.

The J gene is TRBJ2-7, the V gene TRBV9, with 10 bases identical to TRBD1. With 2 bases clipped from V and 7 bases from J, the junction kept 12 bases outside the gene matches. CDR3 length: 16 residues. CDR1 and CDR2 (germline): SGDLS, YYNGEE. The CDR3 DNA is TGTGCCAGCAGCGTCCACCGGGACAGGGGAATCAGGGAGCAGTACTTC. This gives the protein CASSVHRDRGIREQYF.